The 15 T cell receptor beta chains reported below all come from one sample, sequenced in a study of shared clonotypes between healthy human individuals. Here immunoSEQ multiplex PCR was the method, and the copy in TCRdb shows in-frame clones only, minus some. The table includes a few million clones, about 94% detected once. Selected positively for CCR7 and CD45RO-negative, naive CD8 cells excluded terminally differentiated effector memory CD45RA+ cells. The sequencing sample was made of naive CD8+ T cells from PBMCs. These receptors all come from a man aged 18 to 29 in good health. Some clones in this sample may be carry-over from other donors' samples.

This clone came up once. The chain combines TRBV11-2 with TRBJ2-5; D is undetermined. CDR1 and CDR2 from the germline V gene are SGHAT and FQNNGV. The CDR3 sequence is 15 residues long. The ends were cut back, 4 bases at V and 0 bases at J, with 12 bases in the middle. Written as DNA, the CDR3 is TGTGCCAGCAGCTACAATCACAAGTACCAAGAGACCCAGTACTTC. It translates to CASSYNHKYQETQYF.

This clone has just one count. The rearrangement links TRBV15 to TRBJ2-7; possible D gene TRBD2, 5 bases. V lost 2 bases and J 5 bases, leaving 13 bases between the germline ends. This CDR3 comprises 14 residues. Germline CDR1 reads LNHNV; CDR2 reads YYDKDF (reference sequence). CDR3 in DNA: TGTGCCACCAGCAGAAGAGGACTGGGCAACGAGCAGTACTTC. Protein product: CATSRRGLGNEQYF.

CDR3 amino acids: CASSNSGPPYNEQFF. CDR3 DNA sequence: TGTGCCAGCAGCAATAGCGGGCCCCCTTACAATGAGCAGTTCTTC. This rearrangement joins TRBV28 to TRBJ2-1; 7 nucleotides align to TRBD2. CDR3 length: 15 amino acids. Per germline, CDR1 MDHEN and CDR2 SYDVKM. After removal of 6 bases from V and 4 bases from J, the junction contained 9 bases not matched to a gene.

Turning to this clone: This CDR3 is also generated by other DNA sequences in the sample. This chain joins TRBV7-3 and TRBJ2-1; 13 bases map to TRBD2. Germline V gene lookup returns CDR1 SGHTA and CDR2 FQGTGA. The ends lost 4 bases at V and 7 bases at J; junction bases unmatched: 4. The CDR3 totals 15 residues. The CDR3 nucleotides read TGTGCCAGCAGCTCACTAGCGGGAGGGTATAATGAGCAGTTCTTC. Its translation is CASSSLAGGYNEQFF.

V gene TRBV7-9 combines with J gene TRBJ2-7, with D maybe TRBD2 (5 bases). CDR1 and CDR2 (germline): SEHNR, FQNEAQ (reference sequence). The CDR3 length is 13 residues. Trimming pared 5 bases from V and 6 bases from J, leaving 14 bases between. The DNA of the CDR3 is TGTGCCAGCAGCGGCAGGATGGCGGGCGAGCAGTACTTC. Translated: CASSGRMAGEQYF.

This chain connects TRBV7-9 to TRBJ2-6; D ambiguous. This CDR3 has 16 amino acids. Per germline, CDR1 SEHNR and CDR2 FQNEAQ (reference sequence). Trimming removed 4 bases from V and 4 bases from J, with 14 bases in between. CDR3 sequence reads: CASSSRVGKGANVLTF. The CDR3 DNA reads as TGTGCCAGCAGCTCCCGGGTTGGCAAAGGGGCCAACGTCCTGACTTTC. The whole variable domain, filled in from reference TRBV7-9 and TRBJ2-6, reads DTGVSQNPRHKITKRGQNVTFRCDPISEHNRLYWYRQTLGQGPEFLTYFQNEAQLEKSRLLSDRFSAERPKGSFSTLEIQRTEQGDSAMYLCASSSRVGKGANVLTFGAGSRLTVL.

V is TRBV28 and J is TRBJ2-1; tentative D call: TRBD2 (6 bases). CDR3 length: 15 residues. The germline V gene encodes CDR1 MDHEN and CDR2 SYDVKM. Trimming shortened V by 6 bases and J by 0 bases, and 12 bases separated the two germline ends. The CDR3 nucleotides are TGTGCCAGCAGCGGCGGGAATAGCTCCTACAATGAGCAGTTCTTC. Amino acids: CASSGGNSSYNEQFF.

The chain carries TRBV5-1 and TRBJ2-7; 11 bases are a match to TRBD2. The CDR3 length is 15 residues. CDR1 is SGHRS and CDR2 is YFSETQ in the germline V gene. V was clipped by 4 bases and J by 5 bases; unmatched bases: 8. The DNA of the CDR3 is TGCGCCAGCAGCATCTCCCTAGCGGGAGGTGACGAGCAGTACTTC. Its protein is CASSISLAGGDEQYF.

This chain joins TRBV28 and TRBJ1-1, with a possible D match to TRBD1 (6 bases). V lost 5 bases to trimming and J lost 0 bases, with 16 bases between them. Germline assignment: CDR1 MDHEN and CDR2 SYDVKM. This CDR3 has 16 residues. CDR3 coding DNA: TGTGCCAGCAGTCCGGACAGACGGGTGATGAACACTGAAGCTTTCTTT. This translates into CASSPDRRVMNTEAFF.

The genes are TRBV10-3 and TRBJ1-2; 9 bases line up with TRBD1. The CDR3 covers 16 residues. The ends lost 3 bases at V and 6 bases at J; junction bases unmatched: 11. In germline, CDR1 is ENHRY, CDR2 SYGVKD. CDR3: CAISDLSTGTGHGYTF. The CDR3 bases are TGTGCCATCAGTGATTTATCAACCGGGACAGGGCATGGCTACACCTTC.

The genes are TRBV7-9 and TRBJ2-7, with D perhaps matching TRBD1 (5 bases). From germline, CDR1 is SEHNR and CDR2 FQNEAQ (reference sequence). The CDR3 consists of 16 residues. Trimming removed 1 base at V and 3 bases at J, with 16 bases between. CDR3 amino acids: CASSLVGWERGYEQYF. The CDR3 DNA follows: TGTGCCAGCAGCTTAGTGGGGTGGGAAAGGGGCTACGAGCAGTACTTC.

The V call is TRBV7-9, the J call TRBJ2-1; 15 bases line up with TRBD2. The V gene's germline CDR1 is SEHNR and CDR2 FQNEAQ (reference sequence). V lost 3 bases to trimming and J lost 0 bases; unmatched junction nucleotides: 6. This CDR3 is built from 19 residues. The CDR3 protein is CASSLPGLAGGRSYNEQFF. The CDR3 nucleotides are TGTGCCAGCAGCTTGCCGGGACTAGCGGGAGGACGCTCCTACAATGAGCAGTTCTTC.

The chain couples TRBV7-9 to TRBJ2-3, with D perhaps given as TRBD1 or TRBD2 (5 bases each). Trimming took off 1 base at V and 2 bases at J, with 16 bases between the two ends. The CDR3 is 17 amino acids. Germline lookup yields CDR1 SEHNR and CDR2 FQNEAQ (reference sequence). In DNA, the CDR3 is TGTGCCAGCAGCTTAGAAACTGGGACCTGGAACACAGATACGCAGTATTTT. Translation gives CASSLETGTWNTDTQYF.

V and J are TRBV28 and TRBJ1-5; possibly TRBD1 for D (6 bases). CDR3 size: 14 residues. The V gene's germline CDR1 is MDHEN and CDR2 SYDVKM. The V end was cut by 6 bases, the J end by 4 bases, with 13 bases between. The DNA of the CDR3 is TGTGCCAGCAGCCATCCGCAGGGGAATCAGCCCCAGCATTTT. This codes for CASSHPQGNQPQHF.

This clone was seen more than once but under ten times. Other DNA sequences of this sample code for an identical CDR3. This chain connects TRBV9 to TRBJ2-7; 7 bases line up with TRBD2. V shed 0 bases and J 1 base; nucleotides not matched to a gene: 1. This CDR3 has 14 residues. CDR1 and CDR2 from the germline V gene are SGDLS and YYNGEE. In nucleotides, the CDR3 is TGTGCCAGCAGCGTAGGCGGGAGTTCCTACGAGCAGTACTTC. It translates to CASSVGGSSYEQYF.